This entry concerns a single TCR beta chain. MiXCR was run by TCRdb on the RT-PCR reads, yielding one entry per CDR3 protein. This sample has about 230,000 distinct CDR3 sequences; 13% to 15% occur once, and the top ten carry around a tenth. These data come from a study of patients and donors after allogeneic stem cell transplantation. V was trimmed by 5 bases and J by 3 bases, leaving 17 bases between them. There are 16 residues in the CDR3. CDR1 is SQVTM, CDR2 ANQGSEA, per germline. The origin of this receptor is a human donor who was either an allogeneic HSCT recipient or a stem cell or donor lymphocyte infusion donor (not recorded which). It is not recorded whose cells these are; they may come from a transplant donor. The rearrangement links TRBV29-1 to TRBJ2-6, with D hard to call. Sequencing was performed on blood, either unsorted or a sorted T cell fraction (not recorded which). CDR3 coding DNA: TGCAGCGTTTTCCTAGTTCATCGGTTTGGGGCCAACGTCCTGACTTTC. Translation gives CSVFLVHRFGANVLTF.